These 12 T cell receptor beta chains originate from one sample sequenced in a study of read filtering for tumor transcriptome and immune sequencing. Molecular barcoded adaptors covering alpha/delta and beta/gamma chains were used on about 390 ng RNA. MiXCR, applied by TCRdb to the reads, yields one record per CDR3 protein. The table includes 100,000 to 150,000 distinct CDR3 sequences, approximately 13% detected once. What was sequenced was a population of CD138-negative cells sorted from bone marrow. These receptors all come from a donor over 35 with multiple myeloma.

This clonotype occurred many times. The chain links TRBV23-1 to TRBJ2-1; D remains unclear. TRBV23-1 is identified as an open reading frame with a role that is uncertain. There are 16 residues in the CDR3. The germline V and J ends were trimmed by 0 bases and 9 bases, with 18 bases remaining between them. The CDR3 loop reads CASSQSAPLYVREQFF. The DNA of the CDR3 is TGCGCCAGCAGTCAATCGGCTCCCCTGTACGTGCGTGAGCAGTTCTTC.

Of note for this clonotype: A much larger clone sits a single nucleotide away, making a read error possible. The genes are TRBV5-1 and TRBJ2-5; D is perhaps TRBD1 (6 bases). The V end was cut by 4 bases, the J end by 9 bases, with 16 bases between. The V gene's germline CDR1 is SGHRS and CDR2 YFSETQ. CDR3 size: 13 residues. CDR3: CASSEDQGRSQYF. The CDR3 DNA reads TGCGCCAGCAGCGAAGACCAGGGGCGGTCCCAGTACTTC.

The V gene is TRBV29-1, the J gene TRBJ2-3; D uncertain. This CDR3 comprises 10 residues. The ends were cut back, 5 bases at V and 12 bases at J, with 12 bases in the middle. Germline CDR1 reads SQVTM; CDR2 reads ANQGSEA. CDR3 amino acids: CSVLLGNQYF. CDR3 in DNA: TGCAGCGTTCTTCTGGGAAATCAGTATTTT.

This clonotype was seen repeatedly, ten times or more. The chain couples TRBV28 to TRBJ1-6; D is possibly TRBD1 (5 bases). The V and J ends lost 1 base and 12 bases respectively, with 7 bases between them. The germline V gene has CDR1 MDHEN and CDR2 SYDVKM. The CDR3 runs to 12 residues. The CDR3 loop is CASSLLRGPLHF. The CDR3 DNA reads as TGTGCCAGCAGTTTATTGAGGGGACCCCTCCACTTT.

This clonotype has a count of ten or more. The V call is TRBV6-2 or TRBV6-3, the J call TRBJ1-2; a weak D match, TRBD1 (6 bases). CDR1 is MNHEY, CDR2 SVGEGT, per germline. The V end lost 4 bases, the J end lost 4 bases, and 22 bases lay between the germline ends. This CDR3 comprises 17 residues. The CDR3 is CASSSSRTEFLSYGYTF. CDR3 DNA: TGTGCCAGCAGTTCATCGAGGACAGAATTCTTAAGCTATGGCTACACCTTC.

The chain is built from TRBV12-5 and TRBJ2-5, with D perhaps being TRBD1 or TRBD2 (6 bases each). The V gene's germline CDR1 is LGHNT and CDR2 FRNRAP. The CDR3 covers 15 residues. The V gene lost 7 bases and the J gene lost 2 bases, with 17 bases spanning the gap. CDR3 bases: TGTGCTAGTGCCCTAAGCCAGGGGAGGCAAGAGACCCAGTACTTC. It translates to CASALSQGRQETQYF.

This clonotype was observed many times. This CDR3 is CASSQTNDNEQFF. The CDR3 DNA follows: TGTGCCAGCAGCCAGACTAATGACAATGAGCAGTTCTTC. The rearrangement links TRBV3-1 to TRBJ2-1, with a weak D call TRBD2 (5 bases). CDR3 length: 13 residues. The germline V gene has CDR1 LGHDT and CDR2 YNNKEL (reference sequence). V was trimmed by 3 bases and J by 5 bases, leaving 8 bases between them.

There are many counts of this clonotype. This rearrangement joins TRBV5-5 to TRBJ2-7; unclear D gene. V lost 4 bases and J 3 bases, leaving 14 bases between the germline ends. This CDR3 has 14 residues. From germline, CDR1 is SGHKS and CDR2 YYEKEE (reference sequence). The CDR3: CASSLAPDGYEQYF. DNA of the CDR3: TGTGCCAGCAGCCTCGCCCCGGACGGCTACGAGCAGTACTTC.

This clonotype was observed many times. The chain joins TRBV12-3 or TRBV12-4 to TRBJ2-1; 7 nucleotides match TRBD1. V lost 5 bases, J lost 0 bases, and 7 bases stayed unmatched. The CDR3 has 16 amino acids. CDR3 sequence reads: CASSLTGTVSYNEQFF. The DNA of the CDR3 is TGTGCCAGCAGTCTTACCGGGACAGTCTCCTACAATGAGCAGTTCTTC.

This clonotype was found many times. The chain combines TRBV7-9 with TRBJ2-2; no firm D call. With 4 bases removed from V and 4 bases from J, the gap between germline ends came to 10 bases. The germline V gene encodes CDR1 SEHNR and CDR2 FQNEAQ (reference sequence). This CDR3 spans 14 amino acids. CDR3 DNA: TGTGCCAGCAGCTCACCCGACACCACCGGGGAGCTGTTTTTT. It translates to CASSSPDTTGELFF.

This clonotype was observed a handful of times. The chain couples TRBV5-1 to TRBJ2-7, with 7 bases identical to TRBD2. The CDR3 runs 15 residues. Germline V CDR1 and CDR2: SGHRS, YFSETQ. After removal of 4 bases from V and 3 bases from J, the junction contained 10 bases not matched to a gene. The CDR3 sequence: CASSLGASGFYEQYF. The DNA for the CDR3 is TGCGCCAGCAGCCTCGGGGCTAGCGGTTTCTACGAGCAGTACTTC. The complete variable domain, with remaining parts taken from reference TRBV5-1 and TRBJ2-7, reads KAGVTQTPRYLIKTRGQQVTLSCSPISGHRSVSWYQQTPGQGLQFLFEYFSETQRNKGNFPGRFSGRQFSNSRSEMNVSTLELGDSALYLCASSLGASGFYEQYFGPGTRLTVT.

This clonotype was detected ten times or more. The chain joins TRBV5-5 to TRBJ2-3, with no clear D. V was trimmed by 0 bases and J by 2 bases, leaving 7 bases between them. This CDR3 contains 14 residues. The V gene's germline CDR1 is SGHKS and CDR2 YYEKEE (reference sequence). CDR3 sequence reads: CASSLDPHTDTQYF. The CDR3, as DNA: TGTGCCAGCAGCTTGGATCCTCACACAGATACGCAGTATTTT.